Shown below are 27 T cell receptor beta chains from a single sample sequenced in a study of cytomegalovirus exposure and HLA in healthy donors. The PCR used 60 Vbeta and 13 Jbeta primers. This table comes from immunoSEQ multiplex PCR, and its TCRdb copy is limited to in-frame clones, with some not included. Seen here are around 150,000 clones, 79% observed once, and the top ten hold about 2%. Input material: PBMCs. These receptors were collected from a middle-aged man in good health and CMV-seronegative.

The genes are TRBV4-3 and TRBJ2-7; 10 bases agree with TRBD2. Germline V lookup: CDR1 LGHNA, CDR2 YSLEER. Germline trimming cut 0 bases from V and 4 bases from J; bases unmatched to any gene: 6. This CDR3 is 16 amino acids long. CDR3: CASSQDLAGGLYEQYF. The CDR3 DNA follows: TGCGCCAGCAGCCAAGATTTAGCGGGAGGTCTTTACGAGCAGTACTTC.

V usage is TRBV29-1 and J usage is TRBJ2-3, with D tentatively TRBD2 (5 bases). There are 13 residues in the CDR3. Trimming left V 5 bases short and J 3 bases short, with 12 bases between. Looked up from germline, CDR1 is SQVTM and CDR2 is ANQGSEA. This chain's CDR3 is CSVSSGGTDTQYF. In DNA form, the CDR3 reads TGCAGCGTTTCGTCAGGAGGAACAGATACGCAGTATTTT.

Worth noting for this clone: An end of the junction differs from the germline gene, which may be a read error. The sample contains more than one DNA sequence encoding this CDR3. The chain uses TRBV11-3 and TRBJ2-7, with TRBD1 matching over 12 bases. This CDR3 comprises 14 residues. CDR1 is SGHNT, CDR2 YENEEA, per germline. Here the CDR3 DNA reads TGCGCCAGCAGCTCAACGGGACAGGGGGCCGAGCAGTACTTC. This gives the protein CASSSTGQGAEQYF.

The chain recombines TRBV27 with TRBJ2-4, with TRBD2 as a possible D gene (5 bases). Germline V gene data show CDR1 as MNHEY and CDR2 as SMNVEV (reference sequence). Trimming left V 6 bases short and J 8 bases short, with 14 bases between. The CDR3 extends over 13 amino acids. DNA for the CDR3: TGTGCCAGCAGACCCTCGGGGTTCGACATTCAGTACTTC. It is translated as CASRPSGFDIQYF.

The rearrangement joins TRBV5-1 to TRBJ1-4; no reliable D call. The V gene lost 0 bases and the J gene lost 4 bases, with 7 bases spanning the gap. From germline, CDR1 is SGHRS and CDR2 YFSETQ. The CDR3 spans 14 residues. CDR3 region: CASSLDSLNEKLFF. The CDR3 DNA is TGCGCCAGCAGCTTGGACAGCCTTAATGAAAAACTGTTTTTT.

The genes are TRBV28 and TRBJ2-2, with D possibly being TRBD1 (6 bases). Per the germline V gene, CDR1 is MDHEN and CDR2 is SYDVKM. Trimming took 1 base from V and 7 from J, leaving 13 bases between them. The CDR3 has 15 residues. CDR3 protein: CASSLFLGAGGELFF. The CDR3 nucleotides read TGTGCCAGCAGTTTATTTCTGGGGGCGGGCGGGGAGCTGTTTTTT.

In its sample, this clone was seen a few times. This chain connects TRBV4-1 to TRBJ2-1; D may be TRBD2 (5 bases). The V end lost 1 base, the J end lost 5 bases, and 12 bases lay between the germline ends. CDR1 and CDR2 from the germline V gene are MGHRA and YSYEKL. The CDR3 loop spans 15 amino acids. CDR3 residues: CASSQGGRINNEQFF. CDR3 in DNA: TGCGCCAGCAGCCAAGGTGGGAGAATCAACAATGAGCAGTTCTTC.

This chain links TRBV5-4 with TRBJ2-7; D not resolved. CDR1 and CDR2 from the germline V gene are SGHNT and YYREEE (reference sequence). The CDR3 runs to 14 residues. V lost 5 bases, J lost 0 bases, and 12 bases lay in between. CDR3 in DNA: TGTGCCAGCAGGGAGTCACTGGGCTCCTACGAGCAGTACTTC. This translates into CASRESLGSYEQYF.

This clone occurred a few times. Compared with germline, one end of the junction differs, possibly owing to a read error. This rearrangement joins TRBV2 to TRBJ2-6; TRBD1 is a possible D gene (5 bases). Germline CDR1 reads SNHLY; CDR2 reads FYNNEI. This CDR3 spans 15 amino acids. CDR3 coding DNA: TGTGCCAGCAGACTCCAAAGGGATGGGGCCAACGGCCTGACTTTC. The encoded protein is CASRLQRDGANGLTF. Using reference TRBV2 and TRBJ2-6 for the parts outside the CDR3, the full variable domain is EPEVTQTPSHQVTQMGQEVILRCVPISNHLYFYWYRQILGQKVEFLVSFYNNEISEKSEIFDDQFSVERPDGSNFTLKIRSTKLEDSAMYFCASRLQRDGANGLTFGAGSRLTVL.

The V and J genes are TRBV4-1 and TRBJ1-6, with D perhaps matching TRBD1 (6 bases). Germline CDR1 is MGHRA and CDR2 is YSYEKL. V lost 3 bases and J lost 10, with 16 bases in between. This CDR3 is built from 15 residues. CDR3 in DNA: TGCGCCAGCAGCCAGGTTTTGGGGGCACGGTCACCCCTCCACTTT. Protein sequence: CASSQVLGARSPLHF.

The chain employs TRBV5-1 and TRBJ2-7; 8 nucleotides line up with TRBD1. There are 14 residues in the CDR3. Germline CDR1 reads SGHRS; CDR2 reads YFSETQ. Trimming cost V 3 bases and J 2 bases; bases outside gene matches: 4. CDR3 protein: CASSSGQDTYEQYF. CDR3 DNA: TGCGCCAGCAGCTCGGGACAGGACACCTACGAGCAGTACTTC.

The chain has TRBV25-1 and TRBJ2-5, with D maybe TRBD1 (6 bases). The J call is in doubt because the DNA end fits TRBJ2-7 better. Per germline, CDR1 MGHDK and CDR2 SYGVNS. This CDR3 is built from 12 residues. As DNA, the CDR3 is TGTGCCAGCAGGACAGGCTCCTACGAGCAGTACTTC. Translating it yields CASRTGSYEQYF.

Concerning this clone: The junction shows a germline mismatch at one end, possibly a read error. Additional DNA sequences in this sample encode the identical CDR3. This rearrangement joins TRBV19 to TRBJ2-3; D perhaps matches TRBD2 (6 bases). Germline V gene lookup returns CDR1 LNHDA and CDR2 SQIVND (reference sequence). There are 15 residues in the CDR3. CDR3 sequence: CASTSTGLITDTQYF. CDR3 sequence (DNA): TGCGCCAGTACCTCTACGGGACTTATCACAGATACGCAGTATTTT.

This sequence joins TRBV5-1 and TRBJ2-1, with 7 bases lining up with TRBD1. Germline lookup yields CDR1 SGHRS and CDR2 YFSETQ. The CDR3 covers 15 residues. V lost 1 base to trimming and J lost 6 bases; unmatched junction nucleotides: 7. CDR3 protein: CASSLLQGKGNEQFF. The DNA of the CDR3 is TGCGCCAGCAGCTTGTTACAGGGGAAGGGCAATGAGCAGTTCTTC.

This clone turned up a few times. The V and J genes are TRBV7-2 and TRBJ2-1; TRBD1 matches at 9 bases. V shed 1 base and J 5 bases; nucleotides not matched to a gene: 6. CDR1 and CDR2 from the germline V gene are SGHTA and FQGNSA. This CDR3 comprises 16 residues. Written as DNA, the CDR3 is TGTGCCAGCAGCTTAGAAGCGGGACAGGGAAACAATGAGCAGTTCTTC. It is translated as CASSLEAGQGNNEQFF.

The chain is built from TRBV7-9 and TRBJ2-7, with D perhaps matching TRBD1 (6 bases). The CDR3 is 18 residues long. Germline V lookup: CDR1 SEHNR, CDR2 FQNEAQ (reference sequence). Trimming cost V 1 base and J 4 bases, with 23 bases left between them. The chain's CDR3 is CASSLGRGIGSGTYEQYF. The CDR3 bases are TGTGCCAGCAGCTTAGGCAGGGGAATAGGATCTGGTACTTACGAGCAGTACTTC.

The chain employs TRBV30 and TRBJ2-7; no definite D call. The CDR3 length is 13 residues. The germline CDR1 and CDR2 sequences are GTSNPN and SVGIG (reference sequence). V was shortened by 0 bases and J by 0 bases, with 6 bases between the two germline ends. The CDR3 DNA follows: TGTGCCTGGAGTGTCGAGCCCTCCTACGAGCAGTACTTC. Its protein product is CAWSVEPSYEQYF.

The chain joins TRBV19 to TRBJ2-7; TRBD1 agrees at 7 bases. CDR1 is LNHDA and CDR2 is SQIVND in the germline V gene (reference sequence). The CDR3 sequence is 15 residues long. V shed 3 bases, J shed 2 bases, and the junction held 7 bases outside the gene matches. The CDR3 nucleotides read TGTGCCAGTAGTATTTCAACAGGGGAAGCCTACGAGCAGTACTTC. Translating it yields CASSISTGEAYEQYF.

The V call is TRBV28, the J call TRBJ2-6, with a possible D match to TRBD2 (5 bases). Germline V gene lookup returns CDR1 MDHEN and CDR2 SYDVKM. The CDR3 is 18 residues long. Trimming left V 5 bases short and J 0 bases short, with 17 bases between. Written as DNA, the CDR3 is TGTGCCAGCAGTACTCCAGCGGTTACTAGCTCTGGGGCCAACGTCCTGACTTTC. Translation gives CASSTPAVTSSGANVLTF.

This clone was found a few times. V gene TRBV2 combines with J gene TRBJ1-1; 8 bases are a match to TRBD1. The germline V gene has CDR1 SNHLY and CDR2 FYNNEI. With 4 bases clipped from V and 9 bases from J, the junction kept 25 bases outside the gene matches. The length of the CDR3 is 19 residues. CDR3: CASSGRQGQGQEIRIKAFF. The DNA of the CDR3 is TGTGCCAGCAGTGGCAGACAGGGGCAAGGTCAGGAAATTAGGATAAAAGCTTTCTTT.

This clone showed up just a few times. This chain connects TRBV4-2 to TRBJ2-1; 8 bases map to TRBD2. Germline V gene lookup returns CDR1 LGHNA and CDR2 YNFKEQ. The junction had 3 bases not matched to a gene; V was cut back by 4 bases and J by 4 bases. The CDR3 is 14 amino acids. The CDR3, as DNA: TGTGCCAGCAGCCGGGCGGGGGGTTACAATGAGCAGTTCTTC. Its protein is CASSRAGGYNEQFF.

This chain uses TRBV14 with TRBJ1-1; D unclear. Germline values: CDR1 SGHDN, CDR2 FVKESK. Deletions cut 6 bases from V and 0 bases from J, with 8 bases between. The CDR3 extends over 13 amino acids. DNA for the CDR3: TGTGCCAGCAGACGTGAGTTGAACACTGAAGCTTTCTTT. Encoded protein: CASRRELNTEAFF.

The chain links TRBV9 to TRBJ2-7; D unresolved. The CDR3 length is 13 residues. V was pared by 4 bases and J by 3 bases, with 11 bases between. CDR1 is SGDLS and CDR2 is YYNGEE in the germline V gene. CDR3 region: CASSTATGYEQYF. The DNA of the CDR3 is TGTGCCAGCAGCACGGCGACTGGCTACGAGCAGTACTTC.

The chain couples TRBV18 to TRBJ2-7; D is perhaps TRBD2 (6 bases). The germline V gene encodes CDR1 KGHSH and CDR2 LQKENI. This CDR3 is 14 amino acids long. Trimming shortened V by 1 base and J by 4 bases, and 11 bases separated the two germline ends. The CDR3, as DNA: TGTGCCAGCTCACCACGGGGGGACGCGTACGAGCAGTACTTC. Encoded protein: CASSPRGDAYEQYF.

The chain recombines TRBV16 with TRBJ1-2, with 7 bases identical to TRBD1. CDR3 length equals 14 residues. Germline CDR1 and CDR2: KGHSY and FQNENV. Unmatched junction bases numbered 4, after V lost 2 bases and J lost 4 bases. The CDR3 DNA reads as TGTGCCAGCAGCCAAATGAGGGACAGCTATGGCTACACCTTC. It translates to CASSQMRDSYGYTF.

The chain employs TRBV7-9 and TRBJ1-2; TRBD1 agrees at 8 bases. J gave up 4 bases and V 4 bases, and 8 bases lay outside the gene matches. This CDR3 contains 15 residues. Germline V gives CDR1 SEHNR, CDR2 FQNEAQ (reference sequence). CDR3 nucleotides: TGTGCCAGCAGCTCGACAGGGGTTAAGGGCTATGGCTACACCTTC. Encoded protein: CASSSTGVKGYGYTF.

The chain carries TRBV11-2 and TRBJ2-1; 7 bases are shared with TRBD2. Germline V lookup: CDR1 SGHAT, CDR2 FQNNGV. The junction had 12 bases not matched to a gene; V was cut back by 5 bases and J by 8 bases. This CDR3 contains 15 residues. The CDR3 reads CASSPGTTKSYEQFF. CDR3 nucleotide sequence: TGTGCCAGCAGCCCAGGGACTACCAAATCCTATGAGCAGTTCTTC.